The 2 T cell receptor beta chains given below trace back to one sample, sequenced in a study of vaccination effects on CD4 cells after COVID-19. No antigen has been assigned to these receptors. At the end of about 10 days of culture, CD4+ T cells were isolated. A PCR test confirmed that the person had SARS-CoV-2 infection between March and December 2020. The participants, recipients of two vaccine doses, got either BNT162b2 or mRNA-1273. Sequencing was performed with immunoSEQ multiplex PCR; in TCRdb, only in-frame clones are kept and a portion is missing. Of some 40,000 clones in the sample, just over 75% were seen once. Specimen: CD4+ T cells from PBMCs cultured without peptide, collected after COVID-19 vaccination. These receptors originate from a human donor who had a prior SARS-CoV-2 infection.

This chain uses TRBV29-1 with TRBJ2-1; the match to TRBD2 covers 12 bases. There are 15 residues in the CDR3. CDR1 and CDR2 from the germline V gene are SQVTM and ANQGSEA. The V and J ends lost 7 bases and 1 base, in that order; junction bases with no gene match: 5. The CDR3 nucleotides read TGCAGCGATCGACTAGCGGGAGCGTCCTACAATGAGCAGTTCTTC. Residues: CSDRLAGASYNEQFF.

The rearrangement links TRBV11-2 to TRBJ2-3; TRBD1 matches at 11 bases. Germline V CDR1 and CDR2: SGHAT, FQNNGV. Trimming removed 5 bases from V and 5 bases from J; junction bases left unmatched: 15. The CDR3 loop spans 18 amino acids. CDR3 protein: CASSQYPGTGGIIDTQYF. CDR3 nucleotides: TGTGCCAGCAGCCAATACCCCGGGACAGGGGGAATCATAGATACGCAGTATTTT.